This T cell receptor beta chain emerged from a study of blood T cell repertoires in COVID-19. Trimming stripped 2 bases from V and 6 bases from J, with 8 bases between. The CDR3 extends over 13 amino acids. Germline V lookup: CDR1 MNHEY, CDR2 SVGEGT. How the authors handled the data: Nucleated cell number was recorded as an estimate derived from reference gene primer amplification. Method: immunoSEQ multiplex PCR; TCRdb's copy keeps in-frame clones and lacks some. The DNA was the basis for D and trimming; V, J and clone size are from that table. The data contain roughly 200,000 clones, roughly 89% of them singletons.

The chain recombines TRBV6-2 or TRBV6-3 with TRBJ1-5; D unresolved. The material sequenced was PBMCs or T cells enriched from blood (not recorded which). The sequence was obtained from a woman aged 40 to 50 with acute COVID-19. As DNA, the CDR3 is TGTGCCAGCAGTTACGCCCTAGGTCAGCCCCAGCATTTT. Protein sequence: CASSYALGQPQHF.